The sequence of this T cell receptor beta chain was determined in a study of T cell repertoires in cytomegalovirus infection (dated by TCRdb to the late 2010s). Describing the broader study: Because public TCR beta signatures pointed to carriage of CMV infection together with the matching HLA type, the HLA type of each donor mattered for the analysis.

In its sample, this clonotype was seen many times. Its antigen target is currently unknown. No much larger clone exists at a distance of one base, and base qualities are not known. Deletion took 2 bases off V and 10 bases off J, with a span of 11 bases between the germline ends. Sequences MNHNY (CDR1) and SVGAGI (CDR2) are obtained from the germline V gene (reference sequence). From its cysteine to its phenylalanine, the CDR3 spans 13 amino acids. Left in the record is the CDR3 DNA by itself, 39 bases read in frame from the first base. The sequencing machine was an Illumina HiSeq 1500. The raw public reads went through TCRdb reprocessing: fastp at Q25, MiXCR clone calling, in-frame beta chains kept. Under each unique CDR3 protein, matching rows form one entry showing the most common genes and DNA. For this sample there are over 150,000 distinct CDR3 sequences; under 25% appear just once. About 2.9% of the sample comes from the top ten.

The investigation overall reported the following: The ex vivo response was dominated by HLA-C-restricted CMV-specific TCR beta clonotypes, and the single most frequent clonotype in two of eight donors was supplied by these HLA-C-restricted clonotypes. In both this cohort and an independent cohort of some 370 donors, the cumulative frequency of public TCR beta family members distinguished carriers of CMV infection plus the relevant HLA type.

The receptor was derived from a human donor in good health (CMV status not recorded). Some clones in this sample may be carry-over from other donors' samples. The sequenced sample was PBMCs. Recombination connected TRBV6-6 to TRBJ2-2; the D gene is unclear. The CDR3 reads CASSYVQTEELFF. In nucleotides, the sequence is TGTGCCAGCAGTTACGTACAGACTGAGGAGCTGTTTTTT.